This T cell receptor beta chain was captured in a study of blood T cell repertoires in COVID-19. Overall study: Researchers got acute and convalescent COVID-19 samples from the United States, Italy and Spain. PBMCs, B-cell-depleted T cells, or T cells provided the cDNA or gDNA that made up the material.

Original handling: Estimated nucleated cell counts came from reference gene primer amplification. Generated by immunoSEQ multiplex PCR, the TCRdb table keeps only in-frame clones and is missing some. That table supplies the V and J calls and clone size; D and trimming were determined from the DNA. The sample carries about 360,000 clones, about 88% recorded once. CDR3 length: 18 amino acids. V shed 0 bases and J shed 7 bases, with 24 bases lying between them. Germline V gene sequence: CDR1 LGHNA, CDR2 YNFKEQ. This clone is a singleton in its sample. V and J are TRBV4-2 and TRBJ1-2, with D possibly being TRBD1 (6 bases). The sequenced sample consisted of peripheral blood. The sequence came from a human donor in a cohort sampled during active COVID-19. For the CDR3, the DNA is TGTGCCAGCAGCCAAGATATGCCTGCGGGGGGCGGTCGGCTTGGCTACACCTTC. Amino acids: CASSQDMPAGGGRLGYTF.